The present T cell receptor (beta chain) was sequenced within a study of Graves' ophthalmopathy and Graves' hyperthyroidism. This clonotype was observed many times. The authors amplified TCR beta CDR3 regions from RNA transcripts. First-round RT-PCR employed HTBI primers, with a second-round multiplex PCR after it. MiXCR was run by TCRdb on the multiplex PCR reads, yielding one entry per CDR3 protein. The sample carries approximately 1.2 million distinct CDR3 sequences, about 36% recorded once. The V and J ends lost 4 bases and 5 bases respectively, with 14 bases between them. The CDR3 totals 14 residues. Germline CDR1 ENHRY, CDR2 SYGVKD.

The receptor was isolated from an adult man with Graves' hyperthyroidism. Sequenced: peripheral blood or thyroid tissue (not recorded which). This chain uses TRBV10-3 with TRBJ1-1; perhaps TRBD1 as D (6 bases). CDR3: CAISGRGGVTEAFF. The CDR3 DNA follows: TGTGCCATCAGTGGCAGGGGTGGAGTGACTGAAGCTTTCTTT.